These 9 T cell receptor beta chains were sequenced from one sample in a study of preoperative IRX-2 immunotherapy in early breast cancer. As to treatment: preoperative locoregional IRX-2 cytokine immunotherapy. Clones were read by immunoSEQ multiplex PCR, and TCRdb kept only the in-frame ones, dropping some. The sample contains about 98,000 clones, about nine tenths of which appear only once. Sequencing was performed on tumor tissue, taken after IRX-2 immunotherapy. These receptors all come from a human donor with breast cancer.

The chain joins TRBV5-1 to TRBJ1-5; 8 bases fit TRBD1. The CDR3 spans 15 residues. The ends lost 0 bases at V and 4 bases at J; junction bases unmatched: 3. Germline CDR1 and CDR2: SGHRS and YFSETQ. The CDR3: CASSLEGQANQPQHF. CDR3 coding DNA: TGCGCCAGCAGCTTGGAGGGACAGGCTAATCAGCCCCAGCATTTT.

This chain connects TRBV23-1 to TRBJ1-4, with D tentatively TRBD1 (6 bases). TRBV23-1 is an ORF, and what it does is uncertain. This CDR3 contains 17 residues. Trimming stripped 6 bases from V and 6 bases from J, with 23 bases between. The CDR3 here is CASSRLWTAGFYEKLFF. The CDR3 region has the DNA TGCGCCAGCAGCCGACTTTGGACAGCGGGATTCTATGAAAAACTGTTTTTT.

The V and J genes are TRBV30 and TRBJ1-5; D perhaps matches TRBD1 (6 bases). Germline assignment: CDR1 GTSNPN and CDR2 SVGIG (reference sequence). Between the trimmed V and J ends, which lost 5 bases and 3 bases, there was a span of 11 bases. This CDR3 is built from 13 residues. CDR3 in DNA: TGTGCCTGGGGGGACAACCCCAATCAGCCCCAGCATTTT. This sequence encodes CAWGDNPNQPQHF.

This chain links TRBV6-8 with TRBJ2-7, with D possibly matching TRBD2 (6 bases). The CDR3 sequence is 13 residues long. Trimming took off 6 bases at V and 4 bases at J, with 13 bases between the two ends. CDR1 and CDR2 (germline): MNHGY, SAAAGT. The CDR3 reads CASRVLAAYEQYF. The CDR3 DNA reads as TGTGCCAGCAGAGTATTAGCGGCTTACGAGCAGTACTTC.

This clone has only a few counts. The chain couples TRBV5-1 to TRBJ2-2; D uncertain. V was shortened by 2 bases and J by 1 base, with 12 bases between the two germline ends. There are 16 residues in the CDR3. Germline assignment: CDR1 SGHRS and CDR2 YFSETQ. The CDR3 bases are TGCGCCAGCAGCTTCCTAGTAGGCGGGAACACCGGGGAGCTGTTTTTT. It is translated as CASSFLVGGNTGELFF.

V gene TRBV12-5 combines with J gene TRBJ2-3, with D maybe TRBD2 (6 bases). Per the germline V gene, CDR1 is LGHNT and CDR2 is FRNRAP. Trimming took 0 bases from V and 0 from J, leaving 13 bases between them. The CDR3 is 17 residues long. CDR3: CASGLVQLAPSTDTQYF. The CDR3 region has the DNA TGTGCTAGTGGTTTGGTACAACTAGCACCTAGCACAGATACGCAGTATTTT.

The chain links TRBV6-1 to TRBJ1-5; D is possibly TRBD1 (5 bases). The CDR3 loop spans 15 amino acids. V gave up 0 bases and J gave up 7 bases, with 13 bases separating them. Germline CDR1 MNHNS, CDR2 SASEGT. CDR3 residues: CASSEAGSGRQPQHF. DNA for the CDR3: TGTGCCAGCAGTGAAGCGGGGTCAGGGAGGCAGCCCCAGCATTTT.

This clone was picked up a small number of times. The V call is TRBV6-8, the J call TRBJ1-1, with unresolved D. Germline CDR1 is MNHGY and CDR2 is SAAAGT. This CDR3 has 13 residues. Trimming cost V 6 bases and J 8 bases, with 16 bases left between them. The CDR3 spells CASSGLWNSEAFF. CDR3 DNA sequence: TGTGCCAGCAGCGGCCTTTGGAACAGCGAAGCTTTCTTT.

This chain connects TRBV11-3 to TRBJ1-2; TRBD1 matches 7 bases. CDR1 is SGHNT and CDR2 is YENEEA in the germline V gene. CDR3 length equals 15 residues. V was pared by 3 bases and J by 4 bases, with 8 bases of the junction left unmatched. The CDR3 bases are TGTGCCAGCAGCTTCCAGGTCTCAGGGGGCTATGGCTACACCTTC. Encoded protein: CASSFQVSGGYGYTF.